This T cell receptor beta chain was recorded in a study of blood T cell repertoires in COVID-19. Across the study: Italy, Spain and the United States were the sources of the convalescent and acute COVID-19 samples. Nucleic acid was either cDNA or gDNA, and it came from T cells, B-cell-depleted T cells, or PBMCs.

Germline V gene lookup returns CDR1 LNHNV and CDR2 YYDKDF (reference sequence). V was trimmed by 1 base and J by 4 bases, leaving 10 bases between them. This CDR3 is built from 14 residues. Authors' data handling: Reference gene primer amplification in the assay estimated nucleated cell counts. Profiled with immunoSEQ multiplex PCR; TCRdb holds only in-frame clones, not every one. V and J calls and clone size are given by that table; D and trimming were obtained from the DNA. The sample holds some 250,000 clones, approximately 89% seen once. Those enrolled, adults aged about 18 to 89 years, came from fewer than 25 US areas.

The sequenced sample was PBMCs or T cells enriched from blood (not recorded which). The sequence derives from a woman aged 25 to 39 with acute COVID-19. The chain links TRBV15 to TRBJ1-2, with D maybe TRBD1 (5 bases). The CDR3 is CATSRAGGTYGYTF. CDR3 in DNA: TGTGCCACCAGCAGAGCCGGGGGTACCTATGGCTACACCTTC.